The T cell receptor beta chain under discussion was sequenced for a study of beta chain features in type 1 diabetes (dated by TCRdb to the late 2010s). About the investigation overall: Mean age, gender distribution, total cell number and subset yield did not differ between patients and healthy donors. A total of roughly 100 million sorted cells were examined across all samples, and the number of cells per subset was strongly correlated with RNA yield. In the study, recently diagnosed type 1 diabetes patients and matched healthy donors were compared on the TCRB repertoires of their sorted circulating CD4+ T cell subsets. Regulatory and stem cell-like memory subsets were isolated from only 8 patients and roughly 8 healthy donors, whereas naive and central memory subsets came from all 30 or so donors.

The entire amount of isolated RNA was reverse transcribed using the High Capacity cDNA Reverse Transcription Kit, so the sequenced TCRB transcripts were expressed ones. Deep immunoSEQ sequencing was performed on naive, central memory and regulatory T cell samples, with an average of roughly 4 million total reads per sample. After sorted cells were lysed in RLT buffer, RNA was extracted with DNase-treated RNeasy Micro or Mini kits, with the choice depending on cell number. To prevent cross-contamination, each cell subset was processed individually, whereas patient and healthy donor samples were processed jointly. The immunoSEQ multiplex PCR was used to amplify TCRB sequences from cDNA, generating 87-bp fragments that spanned the CDR3 region. Sequencing of the amplicons was done on the Illumina HiSeq platform. The authors processed their data as follows. Synthetic template baselines were used to correct PCR bias computationally, reads within Hamming distance 2 were collapsed, and singletons that could not be merged were discarded. Reads were aligned against IMGT to assign V, D and J genes, CDR3 length and insertions or deletions at six rearrangement sites. Within each subset, clonotype counts were normalized to sorted cell number, after which true diversity and Gini coefficients were computed with the tcR R package. The overlap coefficient, calculated on TCRB nucleotide sequences, was used to quantify repertoire sharing. Out-of-frame TCRB sequences from naive cells were analyzed as a proxy for the pre-selection repertoire. Sourced from immuneACCESS, this table was stored by TCRdb with only in-frame sequences that have V and J called. A share of the clones is absent; for the studies checked, an unresolved V gene accounts for under half, and the remainder has no known explanation. The DNA was the basis for D and trimming; V, J and clone size are from that table. In this sample the table shows under 500,000 clones, around 28% of which occur a single time. The ten largest clones represent around 0.065% of the sample.

Each donor gave one peripheral blood draw, roughly 120 mL on average, collected into heparinised tubes. Naive, central memory, regulatory and stem cell-like memory CD4+ T cells were sorted on a BD FACSAria II using a panel including CD45RO, CCR7, CD25, CD127, CD95 and CD27. A purity above 95% was achieved for all sorted populations. PBMCs were isolated immediately by Lymphoprep density gradient centrifugation and stained directly without culture. Samples were stained and sorted in pairs, with one healthy donor and one patient per experiment, so that batch effects were minimized. Comment on this clone: Its antigen has not been determined. Nothing much larger sits one base from this clone, and base qualities are not available.

The CDR3 has 15 amino acids, counting the end cysteine and phenylalanine. The sequence is cut down to CDR3 DNA, 45 bases in frame from base 1. The CDR1 and CDR2 encoded by the germline V gene are SNHLY and FYNNEI. Trimming removed 6 bases from V and 0 bases from J, leaving 12 bases between the germline ends. What the work shows at the level of the full study, not this receptor alone: Naive, central memory and regulatory TCRB repertoires appeared to be more alike among patients than among healthy donors. Sequencing cDNA rather than genomic DNA could over-represent highly expressing activated cells, although activation and CD3 levels did not differ between groups. Because small numbers of individuals were included in the HLA sub-analyses, any influence of HLA type on TCRB rearrangement was left unresolved. PCR might favor shorter templates, but patient and control samples were amplified and corrected together, so any skew would affect both groups equally. Fewer insertions and more nucleotide deletions at VDJ recombination sites were observed in patients with type 1 diabetes, implying thymic rearrangement abnormalities. In all four CD4+ subsets, TCRB CDR3 length was moderately but significantly shorter in type 1 diabetes patients.

Sequencing was carried out using naive CD4+ T cells from blood. The cell subset or site label, read with the paper, signifies: true naive CD4+ T cells. This clonotype was sampled from a man between 18 and 35 years old in good health. The chain is made from TRBV2 and TRBJ1-5; 5 matching bases give a weak D call of TRBD1. The CDR3 has the sequence CASRPGTYSNQPQHF. The DNA sequence reads TGTGCCAGCAGGCCGGGGACGTATAGCAATCAGCCCCAGCATTTT.